Included here is one T cell receptor (beta chain) sequence, with context. Its antigen is undetermined. These data are taken from a study of brain T cells in children with intractable seizures. The study, taken as a whole, reports: Patients' HCMV serostatus was unknown; virus specificity rests on CDR3 similarity alone. Absence of clones before surgery may stem from lower sequencing depth.

Surgery cases with the highest brain T cell transcript signatures were chosen for sequencing. Pre-surgery treatment included at least one anti-epileptic drug. CDR3 length equals 15 residues. Germline values: CDR1 MGHDK, CDR2 SYGVNS. V lost 4 bases, J lost 3 bases, and 15 bases lay in between. Assay used: immunoSEQ multiplex PCR; TCRdb lists only in-frame clones, some missing. Of 50,000 to 80,000 clones listed, around 95% are singletons. Sequencing used peripheral blood, obtained at surgery. The origin of this receptor is a boy under three years old with focal cortical dysplasia and intractable seizures. The chain links TRBV25-1 to TRBJ1-2; possible D gene TRBD1, 6 bases. CDR3 residues: CASSGKDSPYYGYTF. As DNA, the CDR3 is TGTGCCAGCAGTGGTAAGGACAGTCCCTACTATGGCTACACCTTC.